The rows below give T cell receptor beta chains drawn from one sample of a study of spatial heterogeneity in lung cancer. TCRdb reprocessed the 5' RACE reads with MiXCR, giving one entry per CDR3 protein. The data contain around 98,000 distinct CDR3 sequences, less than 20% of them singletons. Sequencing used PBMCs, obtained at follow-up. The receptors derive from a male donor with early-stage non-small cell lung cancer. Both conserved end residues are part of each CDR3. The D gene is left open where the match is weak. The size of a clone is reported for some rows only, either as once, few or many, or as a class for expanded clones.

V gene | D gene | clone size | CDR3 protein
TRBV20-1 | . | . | CSARDKVQETQYF
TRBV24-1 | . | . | CATSDRAGLDTQYF
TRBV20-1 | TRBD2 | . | CSARVSGAPYNEQFF
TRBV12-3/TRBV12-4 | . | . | CASGQSGYIQYF
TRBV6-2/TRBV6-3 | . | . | CVSLRGPYAFF
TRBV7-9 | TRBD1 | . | CASSHSLTGEEQFF
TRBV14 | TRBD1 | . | CASSQPGQGWGNTEAFF
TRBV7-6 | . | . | CASSFAEGDTQYF
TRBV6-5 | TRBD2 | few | CASRLGGNEQFF
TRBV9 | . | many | CASSAGTTNNEQFF
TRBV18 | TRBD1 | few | CASSDRGLDSTEAFF
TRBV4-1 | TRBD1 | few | CASSQAPGQLNQPQHF
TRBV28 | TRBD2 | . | CASSLLASGSADTQYF
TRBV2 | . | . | CASSEEENQPQHF
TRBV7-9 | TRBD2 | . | CASSLGTSGETQYF
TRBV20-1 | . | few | CSARSGRTVYNSPLHF
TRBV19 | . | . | CASSINLATTGELFF
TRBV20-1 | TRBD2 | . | CSARGPAGGQETQYF
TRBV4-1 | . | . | CASSHPRPGDEQYF
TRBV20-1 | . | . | CSARRGYDRSGYTF
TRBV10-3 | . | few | CAISESGPATNEKLFF
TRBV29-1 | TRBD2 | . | CSVKSGTSGKYEQYF
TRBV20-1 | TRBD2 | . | CSAIGTSDSYEQYF
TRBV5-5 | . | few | CASSLMQINEKLFF
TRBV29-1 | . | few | CSVGQRQANGYTF
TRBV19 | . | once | CASSIWNQPQHF
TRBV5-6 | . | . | CASSFYSRGLRDEQYF
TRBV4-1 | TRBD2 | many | CASSRTSGSSYNEQFF
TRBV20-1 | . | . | CSAGTPSYNEQFF
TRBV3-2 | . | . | CASREPTGRWNTEAFF
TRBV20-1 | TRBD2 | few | CSAPKGAGGDIQYF
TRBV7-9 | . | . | CASSSLGGELFF
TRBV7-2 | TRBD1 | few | CASNRPGQVSGELFF
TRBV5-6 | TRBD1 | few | CASSFRDSSSTDTQYF
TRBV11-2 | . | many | CASKRPGEYTDTQYF
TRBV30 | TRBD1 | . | CAWSVQSRWTGGNTIYF
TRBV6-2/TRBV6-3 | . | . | CASSLTRGTDTQYF
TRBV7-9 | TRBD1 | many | CASSLDRVISEAFF
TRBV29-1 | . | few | CSVQKDRYEQYF
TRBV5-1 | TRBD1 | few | CASSKATGIPEDTEAFF
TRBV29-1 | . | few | CSADRTSNTEAFF
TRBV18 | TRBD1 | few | CASSTGQGANTEAFF